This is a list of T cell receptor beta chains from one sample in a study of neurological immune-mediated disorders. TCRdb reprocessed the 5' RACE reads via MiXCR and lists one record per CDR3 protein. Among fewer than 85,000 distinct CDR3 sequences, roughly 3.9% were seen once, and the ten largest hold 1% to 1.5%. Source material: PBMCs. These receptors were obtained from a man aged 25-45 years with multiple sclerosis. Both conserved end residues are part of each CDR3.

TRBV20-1 CSARSLAGGEQYF
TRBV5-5 CASSLVHGNTIYF
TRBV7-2 CASSFQAFEAFF
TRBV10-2 CASRLAGGLETQYF
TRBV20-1 CSVLRGFDYEQYF
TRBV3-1 CASSRTSGGAFREQYF
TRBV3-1 CASSPLDGGAYEQYF
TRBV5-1 CASSWTAEYYEQYF
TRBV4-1 CASSQGPTKGSPLHF
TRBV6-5 CASSPRDSSFTEAFF
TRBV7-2 CASSLVLAGDYEQYF
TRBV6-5 CASSYAPWDPTYEQYF
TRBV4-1 CASSQGQTSLHTDTQYF
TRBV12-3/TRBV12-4 CASSLTVAGGYEQFF